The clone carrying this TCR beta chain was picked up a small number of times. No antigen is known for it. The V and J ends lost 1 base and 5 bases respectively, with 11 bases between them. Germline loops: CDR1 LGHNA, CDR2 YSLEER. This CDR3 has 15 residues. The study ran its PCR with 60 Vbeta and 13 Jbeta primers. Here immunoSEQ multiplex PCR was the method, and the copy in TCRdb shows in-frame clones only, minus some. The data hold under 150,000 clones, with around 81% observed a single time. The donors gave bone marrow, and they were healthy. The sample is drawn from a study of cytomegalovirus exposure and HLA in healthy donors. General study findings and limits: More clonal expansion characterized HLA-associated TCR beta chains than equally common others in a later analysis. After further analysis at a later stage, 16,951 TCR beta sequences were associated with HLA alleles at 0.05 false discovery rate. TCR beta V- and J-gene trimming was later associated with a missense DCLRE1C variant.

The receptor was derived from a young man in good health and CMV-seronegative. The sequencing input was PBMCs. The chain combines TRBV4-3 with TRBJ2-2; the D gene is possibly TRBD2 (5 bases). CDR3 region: CASSQAETTTGELFF. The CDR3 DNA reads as TGCGCCAGCAGCCAAGCGGAGACTACAACCGGGGAGCTGTTTTTT.